Below are 21 T cell receptor beta chains sequenced from a single sample in a study of regulatory T cells in long-lasting Graves disease. Arm-PCR of CDR3 regions with iRepertoire HTBI primers generated TCR beta libraries. MiXCR, run by TCRdb on the multiplex PCR reads, gives a single entry per CDR3 protein. Counted here are 420,000 or so distinct CDR3 sequences, around a quarter occurring once; the ten biggest clones make up roughly 28%. The sample's time point: persistent/refractory GD, antithyroid drugs over 5 years with positive TRAb. The TCR library was made from RNA that had been extracted from PBMCs in TRIzol. The sample in question was peripheral blood mononuclear cells (PBMCs), obtained when the disease was refractory, from a patient treated with antithyroid drugs. The receptor set was obtained from a female donor with Graves disease.

The rearrangement joins TRBV28 to TRBJ2-7, with TRBD2 matching 8 bases. Germline loops: CDR1 MDHEN, CDR2 SYDVKM. V was pared by 10 bases and J by 2 bases, with 10 bases of the junction left unmatched. The CDR3 spans 14 residues. CDR3 coding DNA: TGTGCCACTCGGGGGAGCGGGAGAACCTACGAGCAGTACTTC. This translates into CATRGSGRTYEQYF.

At least ten counts were recorded for this clonotype. This chain uses TRBV28 with TRBJ2-7; D not certain. The CDR3 is 12 amino acids. Trimming took 2 bases from V and 3 from J, leaving 5 bases between them. The germline gives CDR1 MDHEN, CDR2 SYDVKM. The CDR3 DNA reads as TGTGCCAGCAGTTTAATCATCTACGAGCAGTACTTC. Protein sequence: CASSLIIYEQYF.

This chain uses TRBV19 with TRBJ2-7; TRBD2 agrees at 13 bases. Germline V CDR1 and CDR2: LNHDA, SQIVND (reference sequence). The length of the CDR3 is 17 residues. The junction had 6 bases not matched to a gene; V was cut back by 1 base and J by 3 bases. For the CDR3, the DNA is TGTGCCAGTAGTATAGTTGGACTAGCGGGAGTGGACTACGAGCAGTACTTC. Translated: CASSIVGLAGVDYEQYF.

Note on this clonotype: At one boundary the junction diverges from the germline segment, which might be a read error. This CDR3 reads CSPDLAKNILYF. The CDR3 bases are TGCAGCCCCGACCTAGCCAAAAACATTCTGTACTTC. The chain combines TRBV20-1 with TRBJ2-4; D may be TRBD2 (5 bases). Per germline, CDR1 DFQATT and CDR2 SNEGSKA (reference sequence). CDR3 length: 12 residues.

This clonotype appeared a single time. A read error may be the cause here, since a much bigger clone is one base away. The V and J genes are TRBV2 and TRBJ2-2; perhaps TRBD2 as D (5 bases). The CDR3 is 14 residues long. Germline V gene data show CDR1 as SNHLY and CDR2 as FYNNEI. The CDR3 protein is CATRGGEGPGEPFF. The CDR3 DNA reads as TGTGCCACCAGAGGTGGTGAGGGCCCCGGGGAGCCGTTTTTT.

This clonotype was seen only a few times. The chain couples TRBV27 to TRBJ2-7; D call uncertain. CDR3 length equals 14 residues. Germline loops: CDR1 MNHEY, CDR2 SMNVEV (reference sequence). Trimming removed 3 bases at V and 3 bases at J, with 12 bases between. The CDR3 loop is CASSFSRSIYEQYF. In DNA, the CDR3 is TGTGCCAGCAGTTTTTCCAGGTCAATCTACGAGCAGTACTTC.

The rearrangement uses TRBV10-3 and TRBJ1-1, with D possibly being TRBD1 (5 bases). The germline CDR1 and CDR2 sequences are ENHRY and SYGVKD. This CDR3 is 14 amino acids long. Trimming shortened V by 4 bases and J by 1 base, and 10 bases separated the two germline ends. The CDR3 here is CAISVGTANTEAFF. CDR3 nucleotides: TGTGCCATCAGTGTCGGGACGGCGAACACTGAAGCTTTCTTT.

This clonotype was counted once. V and J are TRBV6-9 and TRBJ1-5; TRBD1 matches at 9 bases. The CDR3 runs to 14 residues. V shed 4 bases, J shed 6 bases, and the junction held 4 bases outside the gene matches. Per germline, CDR1 MNHGY and CDR2 SVAAGI. CDR3 DNA sequence: TGTGCCAGCAGTTTGGACAGGGGAAGTCAGCCCCAGCATTTT. This encodes CASSLDRGSQPQHF.

This clonotype has a count of ten or more. This rearrangement joins TRBV2 to TRBJ2-2, with D perhaps matching TRBD2 (5 bases). Germline V gene data show CDR1 as SNHLY and CDR2 as FYNNEI. The CDR3 spans 14 residues. V gave up 4 bases and J gave up 8 bases, with 14 bases separating them. The CDR3 here is CASSGPRGSGELFF. The CDR3 bases are TGTGCCAGCAGTGGCCCCCGGGGTTCGGGGGAGCTGTTTTTT.

This clonotype was observed a few times. This sequence joins TRBV20-1 and TRBJ2-7, with 8 bases aligning to TRBD1. The CDR3 runs to 13 residues. CDR1 and CDR2 from the germline V gene are DFQATT and SNEGSKA (reference sequence). V was pared by 3 bases and J by 2 bases, with 3 bases of the junction left unmatched. The CDR3 is CSASPDRAYEQYF. The CDR3 DNA reads as TGCAGTGCTAGCCCGGACAGGGCCTACGAGCAGTACTTC.

The table lists this clonotype with many counts. This chain uses TRBV29-1 with TRBJ2-5; the match to TRBD1 covers 7 bases. Germline-derived CDR1 and CDR2 are SQVTM and ANQGSEA. The V segment lost 4 bases and the J segment 10 bases; nucleotides outside the gene matches: 9. This CDR3 region has 12 residues. The DNA of the CDR3 is TGCAGCGTTGGGCCCAGGGGGTTTGACCAGTACTTC. As protein: CSVGPRGFDQYF.

There are a few counts of this clonotype. This chain uses TRBV27 with TRBJ2-7; no firm D call. CDR1 MNHEY and CDR2 SMNVEV come from the germline V gene (reference sequence). The V gene lost 7 bases and the J gene lost 3 bases, with 19 bases spanning the gap. This CDR3 region has 15 residues. CDR3 loop: CASTPRSASLYEQYF. CDR3 nucleotides: TGTGCCAGCACCCCCCGGTCGGCTTCCCTCTACGAGCAGTACTTC.

The chain joins TRBV27 to TRBJ2-7; TRBD1 matches 8 bases. Per the germline V gene, CDR1 is MNHEY and CDR2 is SMNVEV (reference sequence). V dropped 5 bases and J dropped 1; count of bases not matched to a gene: 4. The CDR3 runs to 14 residues. This CDR3 is CASSTRQGSYEQYF. The CDR3 DNA follows: TGTGCCAGCAGTACAAGACAGGGGTCCTACGAGCAGTACTTC.

This clonotype has ten or more counts. The chain uses TRBV12-3 or TRBV12-4 and TRBJ2-5, with D possibly being TRBD1 or TRBD2 (5 bases each). Trimming left V 6 bases short and J 4 bases short, with 15 bases between. The length of the CDR3 is 14 residues. CDR3 region: CASSRDLSAETQYF. The CDR3, as DNA: TGTGCCAGCAGCCGGGACCTGAGTGCAGAGACCCAGTACTTC.

This clonotype has just a few counts. V gene TRBV5-1 combines with J gene TRBJ1-6; no firm D call. Germline CDR1 SGHRS, CDR2 YFSETQ. This CDR3 region has 14 residues. Deletions cut 3 bases from V and 6 bases from J, with 10 bases between. CDR3 protein: CASSSLLRNSPLHF. The CDR3, as DNA: TGCGCCAGCAGCTCCCTCCTTCGTAATTCACCCCTCCACTTT.

This clonotype was observed many times. The rearrangement uses TRBV6-1 and TRBJ1-2; no clear D. Germline V CDR1 and CDR2: MNHNS, SASEGT. The CDR3 contains 15 residues. V was trimmed by 5 bases and J by 0 bases, leaving 13 bases between them. This chain's CDR3 is CASSPNLGPNYGYTF. In DNA form, the CDR3 reads TGTGCCAGCAGTCCAAATCTTGGGCCTAACTATGGCTACACCTTC.

The J gene is TRBJ1-1, the V gene TRBV6-1; D might be TRBD1 (6 bases). The CDR3 is 17 amino acids. The germline V and J ends were trimmed by 7 bases and 5 bases, with 26 bases remaining between them. Germline V gene data show CDR1 as MNHNS and CDR2 as SASEGT. The chain's CDR3 is CASTTQRPQGLGTEAFF. DNA of the CDR3: TGTGCCAGCACCACACAACGACCTCAGGGGTTGGGAACTGAAGCTTTCTTT.

This clonotype was observed at least ten times. This chain connects TRBV11-2 to TRBJ2-6; D is perhaps TRBD1 (6 bases). Trimming shortened V by 6 bases and J by 1 base, and 7 bases separated the two germline ends. There are 14 residues in the CDR3. Germline V CDR1 and CDR2: SGHAT, FQNNGV. CDR3 region: CASRTGSGANVLTF. The CDR3 nucleotides are TGTGCCAGCAGAACAGGGTCTGGGGCCAACGTCCTGACTTTC.

V usage is TRBV25-1 and J usage is TRBJ2-7; no reliable D call. This CDR3 region has 12 residues. Deletions cut 3 bases from V and 5 bases from J, with 8 bases between. CDR1 is MGHDK, CDR2 SYGVNS, per germline. CDR3 nucleotides: TGTGCCAGCAGTGATTACAGCCACGAGCAGTACTTC. It specifies CASSDYSHEQYF.

This clonotype was seen only a few times. This rearrangement joins TRBV20-1 to TRBJ1-5; possibly TRBD1 for D (5 bases). Trimming shortened V by 0 bases and J by 4 bases, and 7 bases separated the two germline ends. The CDR3 runs to 13 residues. Germline V lookup: CDR1 DFQATT, CDR2 SNEGSKA (reference sequence). The CDR3 sequence: CSARDGQNQPQHF. The CDR3 region has the DNA TGCAGTGCTAGAGACGGACAAAATCAGCCCCAGCATTTT.

This clonotype has ten or more counts. The chain has TRBV6-1 and TRBJ2-1, with a possible D match to TRBD2 (6 bases). The CDR3 has 14 amino acids. Trimming removed 6 bases at V and 7 bases at J, with 16 bases between. The germline gives CDR1 MNHNS, CDR2 SASEGT. The CDR3 reads CASRSGLAMNEQFF. The CDR3 bases are TGTGCCAGCAGGTCAGGGCTAGCGATGAATGAGCAGTTCTTC.